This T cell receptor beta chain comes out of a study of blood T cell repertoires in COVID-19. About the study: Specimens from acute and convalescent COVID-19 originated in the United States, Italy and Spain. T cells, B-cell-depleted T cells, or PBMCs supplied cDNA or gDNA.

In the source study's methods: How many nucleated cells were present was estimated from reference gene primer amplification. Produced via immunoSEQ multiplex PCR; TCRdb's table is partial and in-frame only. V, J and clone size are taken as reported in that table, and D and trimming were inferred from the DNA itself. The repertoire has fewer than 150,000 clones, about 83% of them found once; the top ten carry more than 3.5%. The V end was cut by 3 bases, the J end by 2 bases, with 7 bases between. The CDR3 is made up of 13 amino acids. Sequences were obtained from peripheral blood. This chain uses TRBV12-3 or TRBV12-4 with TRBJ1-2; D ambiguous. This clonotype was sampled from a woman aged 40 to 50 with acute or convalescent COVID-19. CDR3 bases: TGTGCCAGCAGTTTTACAAGAAACTATGGCTACACCTTC. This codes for CASSFTRNYGYTF.